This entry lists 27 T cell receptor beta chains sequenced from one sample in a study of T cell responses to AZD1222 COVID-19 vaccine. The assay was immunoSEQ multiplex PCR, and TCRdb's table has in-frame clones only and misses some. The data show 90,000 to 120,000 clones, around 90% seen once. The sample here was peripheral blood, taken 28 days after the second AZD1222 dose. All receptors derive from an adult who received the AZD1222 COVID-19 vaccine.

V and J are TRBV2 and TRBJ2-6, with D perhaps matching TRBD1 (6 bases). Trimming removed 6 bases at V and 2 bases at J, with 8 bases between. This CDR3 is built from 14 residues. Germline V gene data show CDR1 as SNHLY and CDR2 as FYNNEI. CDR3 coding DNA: TGTGCCAGCAGGTCAGGGGCTGGGGCCAACGTCCTGACTTTC. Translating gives CASRSGAGANVLTF.

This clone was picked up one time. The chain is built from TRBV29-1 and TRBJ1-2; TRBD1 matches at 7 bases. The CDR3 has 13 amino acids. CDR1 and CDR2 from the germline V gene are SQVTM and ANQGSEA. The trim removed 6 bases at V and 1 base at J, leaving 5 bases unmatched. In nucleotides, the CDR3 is TGCAGCGTATCCGGGACAGTTAACTATGGCTACACCTTC. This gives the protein CSVSGTVNYGYTF.

The CDR3 DNA reads as TGCGCCAGCAGCTTGGGTAAGGCGTCAGATACGCAGTATTTT. It codes for CASSLGKASDTQYF. The rearrangement links TRBV5-1 to TRBJ2-3; D uncertain. The CDR3 is made up of 14 amino acids. In germline, CDR1 is SGHRS, CDR2 YFSETQ. Trimming removed 0 bases at V and 4 bases at J, with 9 bases between.

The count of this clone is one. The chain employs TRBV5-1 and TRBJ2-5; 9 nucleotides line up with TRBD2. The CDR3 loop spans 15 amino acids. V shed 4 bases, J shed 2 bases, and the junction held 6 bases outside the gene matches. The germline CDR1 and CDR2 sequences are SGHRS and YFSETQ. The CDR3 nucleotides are TGCGCCAGCAGCCCTGCGGGAGGGCTACAAGAGACCCAGTACTTC. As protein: CASSPAGGLQETQYF.

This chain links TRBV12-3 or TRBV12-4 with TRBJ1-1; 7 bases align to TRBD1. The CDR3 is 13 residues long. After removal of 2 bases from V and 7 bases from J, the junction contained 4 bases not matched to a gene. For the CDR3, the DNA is TGTGCCAGCAGTTTACTTGGGGACAGTGAAGCTTTCTTT. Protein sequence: CASSLLGDSEAFF.

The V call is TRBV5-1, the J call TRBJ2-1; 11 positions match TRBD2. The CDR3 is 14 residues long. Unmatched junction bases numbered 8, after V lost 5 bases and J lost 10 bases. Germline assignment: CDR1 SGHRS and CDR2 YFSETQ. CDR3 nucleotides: TGCGCCAGCAGTGTAGCGGGAGGGCCGGGGGAGCAGTTCTTC. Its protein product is CASSVAGGPGEQFF.

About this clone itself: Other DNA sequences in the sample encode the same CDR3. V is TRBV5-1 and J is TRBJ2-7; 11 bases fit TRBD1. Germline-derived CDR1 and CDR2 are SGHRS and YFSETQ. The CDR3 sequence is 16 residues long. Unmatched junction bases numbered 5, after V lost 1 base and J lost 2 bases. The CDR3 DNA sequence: TGCGCCAGCAGCTTGAGCCCGGGACAGGGGGCCTACGAGCAGTACTTC. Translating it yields CASSLSPGQGAYEQYF.

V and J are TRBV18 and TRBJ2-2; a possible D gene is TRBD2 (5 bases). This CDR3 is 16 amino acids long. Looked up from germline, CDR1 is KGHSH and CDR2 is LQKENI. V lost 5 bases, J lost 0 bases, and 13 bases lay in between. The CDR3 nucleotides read TGTGCCAGCTCAGATCGGGGTCGGCCGAACACCGGGGAGCTGTTTTTT. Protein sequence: CASSDRGRPNTGELFF.

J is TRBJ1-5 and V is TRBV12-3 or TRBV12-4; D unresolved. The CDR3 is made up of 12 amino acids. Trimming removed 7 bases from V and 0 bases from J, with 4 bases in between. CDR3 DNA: TGTGCCAGCAAGTCTAGCAATCAGCCCCAGCATTTT. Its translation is CASKSSNQPQHF.

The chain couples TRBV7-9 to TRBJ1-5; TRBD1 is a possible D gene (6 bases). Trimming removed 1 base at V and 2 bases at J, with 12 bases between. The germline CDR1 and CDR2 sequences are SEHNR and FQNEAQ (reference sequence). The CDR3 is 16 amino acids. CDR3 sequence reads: CASSLETGKGNQPQHF. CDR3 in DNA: TGTGCCAGCAGCTTAGAAACAGGGAAGGGCAATCAGCCCCAGCATTTT.

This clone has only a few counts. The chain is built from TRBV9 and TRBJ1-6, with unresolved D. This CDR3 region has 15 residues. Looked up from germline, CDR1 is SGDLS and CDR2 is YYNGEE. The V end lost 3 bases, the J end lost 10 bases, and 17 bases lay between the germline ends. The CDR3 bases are TGTGCCAGCAGCGAAGCGGGGTGGGAGGGATCACCCCTCCACTTT. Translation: CASSEAGWEGSPLHF.

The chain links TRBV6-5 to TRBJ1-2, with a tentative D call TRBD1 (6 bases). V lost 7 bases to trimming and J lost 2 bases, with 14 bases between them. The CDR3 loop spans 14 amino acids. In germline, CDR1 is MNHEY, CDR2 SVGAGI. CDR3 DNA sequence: TGTGCCAGCATTAACCCCGGGACAAACTATGGCTACACCTTC. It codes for CASINPGTNYGYTF.

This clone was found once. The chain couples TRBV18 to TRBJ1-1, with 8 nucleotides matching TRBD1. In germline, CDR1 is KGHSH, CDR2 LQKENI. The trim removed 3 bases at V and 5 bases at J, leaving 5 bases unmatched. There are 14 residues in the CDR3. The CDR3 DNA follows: TGTGCCAGCTCACCGGACAGGGTGGGAACTGAAGCTTTCTTT. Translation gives CASSPDRVGTEAFF.

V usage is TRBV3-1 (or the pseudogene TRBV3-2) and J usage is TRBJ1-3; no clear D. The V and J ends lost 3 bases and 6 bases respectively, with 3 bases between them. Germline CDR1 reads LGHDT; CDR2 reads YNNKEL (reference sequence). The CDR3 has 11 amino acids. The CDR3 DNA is TGTGCCAGCAGCCACCTAAACACCATATATTTT. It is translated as CASSHLNTIYF.

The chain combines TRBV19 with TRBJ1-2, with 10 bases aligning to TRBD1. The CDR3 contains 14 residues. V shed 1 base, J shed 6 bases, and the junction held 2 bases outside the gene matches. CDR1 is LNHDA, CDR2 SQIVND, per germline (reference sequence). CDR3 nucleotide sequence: TGTGCCAGTAGTATAGTGGACAGGGGGAATGGCTACACCTTC. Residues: CASSIVDRGNGYTF.

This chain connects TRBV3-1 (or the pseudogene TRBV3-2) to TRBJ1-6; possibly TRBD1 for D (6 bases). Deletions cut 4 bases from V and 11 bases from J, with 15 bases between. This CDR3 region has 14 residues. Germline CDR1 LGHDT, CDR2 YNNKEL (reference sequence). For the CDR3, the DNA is TGTGCCAGCAGCCCCCGAGGGGGATCGACACCCCTCCACTTT. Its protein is CASSPRGGSTPLHF.

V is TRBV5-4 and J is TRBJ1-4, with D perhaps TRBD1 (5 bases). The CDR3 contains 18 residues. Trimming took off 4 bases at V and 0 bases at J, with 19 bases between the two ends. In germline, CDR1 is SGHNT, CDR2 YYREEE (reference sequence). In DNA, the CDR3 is TGTGCCAGCAGCCCCCGGGCGGGGGGAAGGGCAACTAATGAAAAACTGTTTTTT. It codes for CASSPRAGGRATNEKLFF.

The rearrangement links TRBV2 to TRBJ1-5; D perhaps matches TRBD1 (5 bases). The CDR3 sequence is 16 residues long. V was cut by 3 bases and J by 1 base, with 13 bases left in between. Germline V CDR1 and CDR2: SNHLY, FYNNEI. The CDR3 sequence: CASSDSQGSSNQPQHF. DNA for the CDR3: TGTGCCAGCAGTGACTCCCAGGGATCCAGCAATCAGCCCCAGCATTTT.

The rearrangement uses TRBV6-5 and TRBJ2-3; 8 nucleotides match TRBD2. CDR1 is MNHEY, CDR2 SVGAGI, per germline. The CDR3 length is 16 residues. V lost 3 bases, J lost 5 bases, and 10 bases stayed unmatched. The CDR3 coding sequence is TGTGCCAGCAGTTATACACTAGCGGCTGCTGGAGATACGCAGTATTTT. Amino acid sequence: CASSYTLAAAGDTQYF.

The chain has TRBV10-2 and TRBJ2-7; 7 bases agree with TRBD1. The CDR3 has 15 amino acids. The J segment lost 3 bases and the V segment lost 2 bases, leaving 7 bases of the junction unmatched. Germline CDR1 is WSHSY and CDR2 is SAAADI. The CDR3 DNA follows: TGCGCCAGCAGTGAGACCGGGACAGACTACTACGAGCAGTACTTC. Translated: CASSETGTDYYEQYF.

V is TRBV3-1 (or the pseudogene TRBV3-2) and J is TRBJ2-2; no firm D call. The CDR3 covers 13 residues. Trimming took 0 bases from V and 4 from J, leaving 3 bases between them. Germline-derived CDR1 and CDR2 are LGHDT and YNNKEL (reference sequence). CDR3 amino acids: CASSQDPTGELFF. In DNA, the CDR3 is TGTGCCAGCAGCCAAGATCCCACCGGGGAGCTGTTTTTT.

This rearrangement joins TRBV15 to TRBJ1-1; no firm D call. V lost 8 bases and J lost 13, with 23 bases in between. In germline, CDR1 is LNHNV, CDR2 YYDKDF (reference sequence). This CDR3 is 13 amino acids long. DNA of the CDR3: TGTGCCACCGGTTCGGGTGGCCCCGCAATAGGTTTCTTT. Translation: CATGSGGPAIGFF.

The CDR3 sequence: CASSDSGLAGPGELFF. CDR3 nucleotides: TGTGCCAGCAGTGACTCGGGTCTAGCGGGGCCCGGGGAGCTGTTTTTT. This chain uses TRBV6-4 with TRBJ2-2; 9 nucleotides align to TRBD2. V trimming: 0 bases; J trimming: 6 bases; junction bases outside the gene matches: 5. The CDR3 has 16 residues. Germline assignment: CDR1 MRHNA and CDR2 SNTAGT.

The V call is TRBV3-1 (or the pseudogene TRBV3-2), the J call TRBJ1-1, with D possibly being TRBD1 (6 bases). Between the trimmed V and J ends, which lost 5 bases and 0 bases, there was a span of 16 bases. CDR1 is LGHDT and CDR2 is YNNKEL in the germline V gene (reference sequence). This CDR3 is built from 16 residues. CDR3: CASSRGTAILNTEAFF. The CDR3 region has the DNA TGTGCCAGCAGCAGGGGGACCGCAATCCTGAACACTGAAGCTTTCTTT.

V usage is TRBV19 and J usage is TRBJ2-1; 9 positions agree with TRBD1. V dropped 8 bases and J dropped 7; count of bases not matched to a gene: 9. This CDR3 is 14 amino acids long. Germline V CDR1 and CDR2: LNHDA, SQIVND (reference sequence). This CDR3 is CASLDRGSKNEQFF. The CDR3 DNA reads TGTGCCAGTCTGGACAGGGGAAGTAAGAATGAGCAGTTCTTC.

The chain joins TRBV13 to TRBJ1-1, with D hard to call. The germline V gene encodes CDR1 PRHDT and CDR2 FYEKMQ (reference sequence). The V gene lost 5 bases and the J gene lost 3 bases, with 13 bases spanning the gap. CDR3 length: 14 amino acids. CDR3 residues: CASSRPSGYTEAFF. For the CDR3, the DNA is TGTGCCAGCAGCCGACCCTCGGGGTACACTGAAGCTTTCTTT.

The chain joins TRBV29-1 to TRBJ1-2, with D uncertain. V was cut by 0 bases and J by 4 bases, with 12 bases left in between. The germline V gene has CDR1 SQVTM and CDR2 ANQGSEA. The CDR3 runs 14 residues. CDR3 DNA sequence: TGCAGCGTTGAAGAATCGGCCACCTTCTATGGCTACACCTTC. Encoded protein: CSVEESATFYGYTF.